One and the same sample provided the 25 T cell receptor beta chains below, sequenced in a study of blood T cell repertoires in COVID-19 (dated by TCRdb to about 2020). Preparation of the library involved the immunoSEQ multiplex PCR assay. What TCRdb holds here is the immuneACCESS table cut down to in-frame rearrangements. Part of the clones is not present; checked against another copy, under half of the missing clones reflect an unresolved V gene, and the others are unexplained. The sample yields hundreds of thousands of clones; around 86% were counted once. Clones ranked in the top ten supply 3% to 4% of the sample. The sequenced sample consisted of PBMCs or T cells enriched from blood (not recorded which). The source of these receptors is a woman in her forties with acute COVID-19.

This clone has a single count. The CDR3: CASTERQGGRYGYTF. CDR3 sequence (DNA): TGTGCCAGCACCGAGAGACAGGGGGGGCGTTATGGCTACACCTTC. The chain employs TRBV27 and TRBJ1-2; TRBD1 agrees at 9 bases. The CDR3 length is 15 residues. The V segment lost 7 bases and the J segment 5 bases; nucleotides outside the gene matches: 11. The V gene's germline CDR1 is MNHEY and CDR2 SMNVEV (reference sequence).

This clone was seen just once. The genes are TRBV6-5 and TRBJ2-7, with 12 bases lining up with TRBD2. J was trimmed by 7 bases and V by 4 bases; bases with no gene match: 8. The CDR3 is 15 amino acids. Germline CDR1 is MNHEY and CDR2 is SVGAGI. The CDR3 bases are TGTGCCAGCAGTTCCAAAGCCGGGACTAGCGGGGAGCAGTACTTC. Amino acids: CASSSKAGTSGEQYF.

The genes are TRBV14 and TRBJ2-3; D perhaps matches TRBD2 (5 bases). The germline V gene has CDR1 SGHDN and CDR2 FVKESK. This CDR3 region has 17 residues. Trimming stripped 0 bases from V and 0 bases from J, with 13 bases between. The CDR3 nucleotides read TGTGCCAGCAGCCAAGATCTGGACTGGGCTAGCACAGATACGCAGTATTTT. It translates to CASSQDLDWASTDTQYF.

The chain couples TRBV5-5 to TRBJ2-2, with 8 bases that match TRBD2. Germline V gene lookup returns CDR1 SGHKS and CDR2 YYEKEE (reference sequence). Trimming removed 3 bases from V and 4 bases from J; junction bases left unmatched: 11. The length of the CDR3 is 17 residues. This chain's CDR3 is CASSYLGGGASTGELFF. The CDR3 DNA is TGTGCCAGCAGCTACCTCGGGGGGGGCGCGAGCACCGGGGAGCTGTTTTTT.

V and J are TRBV11-2 and TRBJ2-1; TRBD2 matches at 11 bases. V shed 3 bases, J shed 0 bases, and the junction held 10 bases outside the gene matches. CDR1 and CDR2 (germline): SGHAT, FQNNGV. The CDR3 has 19 amino acids. The CDR3 DNA reads TGTGCCAGCAGCTTCAGACTAGCGGGACAAATAACCTCCTACAATGAGCAGTTCTTC. Amino acids: CASSFRLAGQITSYNEQFF.

This chain connects TRBV3-1 (or the pseudogene TRBV3-2) to TRBJ2-2, with 7 bases fitting TRBD2. Germline lookup yields CDR1 LGHDT and CDR2 YNNKEL (reference sequence). CDR3 length: 19 amino acids. V was pared by 5 bases and J by 4 bases, with 19 bases of the junction left unmatched. The CDR3, as DNA: TGTGCCAGCAGCACCCTAAGGGAGGGGTACTCTGTCGGCACCGGGGAGCTGTTTTTT. The encoded protein is CASSTLREGYSVGTGELFF.

As DNA, the CDR3 is TGCGCCAGCAGCTTGGACCCAGGGGGCGTCCCCTACGAGCAGTACTTC. Translation gives CASSLDPGGVPYEQYF. This sequence joins TRBV5-1 and TRBJ2-7, with 8 bases lining up with TRBD1. Germline V gene sequence: CDR1 SGHRS, CDR2 YFSETQ. The CDR3 length is 16 residues. The junction had 7 bases not matched to a gene; V was cut back by 0 bases and J by 2 bases. Drawing the rest from reference TRBV5-1 and TRBJ2-7, the complete variable domain is KAGVTQTPRYLIKTRGQQVTLSCSPISGHRSVSWYQQTPGQGLQFLFEYFSETQRNKGNFPGRFSGRQFSNSRSEMNVSTLELGDSALYLCASSLDPGGVPYEQYFGPGTRLTVT.

This clone appeared once. The chain uses TRBV3-1 (or the pseudogene TRBV3-2) and TRBJ2-7, with D possibly TRBD1 on 6 matching bases. This CDR3 region has 15 residues. V was clipped by 4 bases and J by 4 bases, with 17 bases between them. CDR1 LGHDT and CDR2 YNNKEL come from the germline V gene (reference sequence). The CDR3 spells CASSPADRRAYEQYF. CDR3 nucleotide sequence: TGTGCCAGCAGCCCAGCCGACAGGCGAGCGTACGAGCAGTACTTC.

The gene calls are TRBV19 and TRBJ1-5; the match to TRBD1 covers 7 bases. The CDR3 is 15 residues long. CDR1 and CDR2 (germline): LNHDA, SQIVND (reference sequence). With 6 bases clipped from V and 4 bases from J, the junction kept 9 bases outside the gene matches. The CDR3 loop is CASSRLQGENQPQHF. CDR3 DNA: TGTGCCAGTAGCCGACTCCAGGGGGAGAATCAGCCCCAGCATTTT.

The chain links TRBV27 to TRBJ1-5, with TRBD1 as a possible D gene (6 bases). Between the trimmed V and J ends, which lost 5 bases and 4 bases, there was a span of 15 bases. CDR3 size: 15 residues. Germline CDR1 reads MNHEY; CDR2 reads SMNVEV (reference sequence). CDR3 region: CASSVRGQPNQPQHF. The DNA for the CDR3 is TGTGCCAGCAGTGTCAGGGGCCAGCCAAATCAGCCCCAGCATTTT.

The chain couples TRBV5-1 to TRBJ2-7; TRBD2 agrees at 11 bases. J was trimmed by 5 bases and V by 4 bases; bases with no gene match: 5. The length of the CDR3 is 14 residues. Germline loops: CDR1 SGHRS, CDR2 YFSETQ. The CDR3 sequence is CASSAGTSGDEQYF. The CDR3 DNA sequence: TGCGCCAGCAGCGCCGGGACTAGCGGAGACGAGCAGTACTTC.

The CDR3 is CASSQDPDSPLHF. CDR3 bases: TGTGCCAGCAGCCAAGATCCTGATTCACCCCTCCACTTT. This sequence joins TRBV3-1 (or the pseudogene TRBV3-2) and TRBJ1-6; D unclear. This CDR3 has 13 residues. V gave up 0 bases and J gave up 8 bases, with 5 bases separating them. Germline values: CDR1 LGHDT, CDR2 YNNKEL (reference sequence).

V gene TRBV9 combines with J gene TRBJ2-5; 9 bases match TRBD1. The CDR3 totals 16 residues. Germline lookup yields CDR1 SGDLS and CDR2 YYNGEE. V shed 4 bases and J 7 bases; nucleotides not matched to a gene: 14. CDR3 region: CASSLPGQGVDATQYF. CDR3 in DNA: TGTGCCAGCAGCTTACCGGGACAGGGTGTTGATGCGACCCAGTACTTC. The full variable domain, its missing parts supplied by reference TRBV9 and TRBJ2-5, is DSGVTQTPKHLITATGQRVTLRCSPRSGDLSVYWYQQSLDQGLQFLIQYYNGEERAKGNILERFSAQQFPDLHSELNLSSLELGDSALYFCASSLPGQGVDATQYFGPGTRLLVL.

CDR3 coding DNA: TGTGCCAGCAGTTTATTACAGGACGCTGAAGCTTTCTTT. Its translation: CASSLLQDAEAFF. The chain couples TRBV27 to TRBJ1-1, with a tentative D call TRBD1 (5 bases). The V and J ends lost 1 base and 6 bases respectively, with 9 bases between them. Germline CDR1 and CDR2: MNHEY and SMNVEV (reference sequence). This CDR3 has 13 residues.

V and J are TRBV5-1 and TRBJ2-7; TRBD1 matches 11 bases. This CDR3 comprises 15 residues. V shed 4 bases and J 4 bases; nucleotides not matched to a gene: 7. The germline V gene encodes CDR1 SGHRS and CDR2 YFSETQ. CDR3 region: CASSPPGTGGYEQYF. In nucleotides, the CDR3 is TGCGCCAGCAGCCCCCCCGGGACAGGGGGGTACGAGCAGTACTTC.

The V call is TRBV6-5, the J call TRBJ2-3; 13 bases are a match to TRBD2. The V gene end was trimmed by 10 bases and the J gene end by 3 bases; junction bases not matched to a gene: 7. Germline CDR1 is MNHEY and CDR2 is SVGAGI. CDR3 length equals 15 residues. CDR3 sequence (DNA): TGTGCCATTATGCGGGGACTAGCGGGGACAGATACGCAGTATTTT. Protein: CAIMRGLAGTDTQYF.

The chain has TRBV5-6 and TRBJ2-1; the match to TRBD2 covers 8 bases. In germline, CDR1 is SGHDT, CDR2 YYEEEE. V was pared by 3 bases and J by 10 bases, with 12 bases of the junction left unmatched. There are 15 residues in the CDR3. The CDR3 sequence: CASSWAGGSKSEQFF. Here the CDR3 DNA reads TGTGCCAGCAGCTGGGCGGGAGGTTCTAAGTCGGAGCAGTTCTTC. Supplemented by reference TRBV5-6 and TRBJ2-1, the full variable domain reads DAGVTQSPTHLIKTRGQQVTLRCSPKSGHDTVSWYQQALGQGPQFIFQYYEEEERQRGNFPDRFSGHQFPNYSSELNVNALLLGDSALYLCASSWAGGSKSEQFFGPGTRLTVL.

The chain employs TRBV7-9 and TRBJ2-7, with 11 bases identical to TRBD2. V dropped 1 base and J dropped 12; count of bases not matched to a gene: 5. The germline gives CDR1 SEHNR, CDR2 FQNEAQ (reference sequence). CDR3 length equals 13 residues. CDR3 bases: TGTGCCAGCAGCTTAGGGCTAGCGGGAGGTTGGTACTTC. This translates into CASSLGLAGGWYF.

The chain couples TRBV27 to TRBJ2-1; D uncertain. The CDR3 length is 13 residues. From germline, CDR1 is MNHEY and CDR2 SMNVEV (reference sequence). V lost 3 bases, J lost 7 bases, and 10 bases lay in between. CDR3 loop: CASSFLEQNEQFF. The CDR3 region has the DNA TGTGCCAGCAGTTTCCTAGAGCAGAATGAGCAGTTCTTC.

The chain uses TRBV19 and TRBJ1-5, with 7 bases that match TRBD1. This CDR3 contains 14 residues. J was trimmed by 1 base and V by 6 bases; bases with no gene match: 3. Germline CDR1 LNHDA, CDR2 SQIVND (reference sequence). CDR3 loop: CASSLRGSNQPQHF. CDR3 in DNA: TGTGCCAGTAGCCTCAGGGGGAGCAATCAGCCCCAGCATTTT.

The J gene is TRBJ2-5, the V gene TRBV24-1; TRBD1 matches at 9 bases. The germline V gene encodes CDR1 KGHDR and CDR2 SFDVKD. Losses at the gene ends were 3 bases for V and 3 bases for J; bases not matched to a gene: 4. The CDR3 extends over 15 amino acids. CDR3 DNA: TGTGCCACCAGTGATGGGGACAGGGTGGAAGAGACCCAGTACTTC. Residues: CATSDGDRVEETQYF.

V usage is TRBV15 and J usage is TRBJ2-7; D possibly corresponds to TRBD1 (6 bases). Trimming removed 3 bases from V and 1 base from J, with 13 bases in between. Germline V gene lookup returns CDR1 LNHNV and CDR2 YYDKDF (reference sequence). The CDR3 length is 15 residues. The CDR3 nucleotides are TGTGCCACCAGCAGGGGAAGGACAGCGTCCTACGAGCAGTACTTC. This codes for CATSRGRTASYEQYF.

The chain is built from TRBV6-1 and TRBJ1-2; no definite D call. The CDR3 totals 15 residues. The V gene's germline CDR1 is MNHNS and CDR2 SASEGT. V was pared by 2 bases and J by 0 bases, with 10 bases between. Written as DNA, the CDR3 is TGTGCCAGCAGTGAACCCAGGAACACTAACTATGGCTACACCTTC. It translates to CASSEPRNTNYGYTF.

This clone was recorded once. The chain uses TRBV5-8 and TRBJ2-7, with 9 positions matching TRBD1. CDR3 length: 14 amino acids. Per the germline V gene, CDR1 is SGHTS and CDR2 is YDEGEE. J gave up 5 bases and V 5 bases, and 8 bases lay outside the gene matches. CDR3 region: CASRWDRVYDEQYF. As DNA, the CDR3 is TGTGCCAGCAGATGGGACAGGGTCTATGACGAGCAGTACTTC. Variable domain in full (rest from reference TRBV5-8 and TRBJ2-7): EAGVTQSPTHLIKTRGQQATLRCSPISGHTSVYWYQQALGLGLQFLLWYDEGEERNRGNFPPRFSGRQFPNYSSELNVNALELEDSALYLCASRWDRVYDEQYFGPGTRLTVT.

The chain is built from TRBV9 and TRBJ2-7; TRBD2 matches 10 bases. The germline gives CDR1 SGDLS, CDR2 YYNGEE. CDR3 length: 16 amino acids. V lost 4 bases and J lost 3; bases outside the gene matches: 10. The CDR3 reads CASSPTRASGSYEQYF. The DNA for the CDR3 is TGTGCCAGCAGCCCAACCCGGGCTAGCGGGAGCTACGAGCAGTACTTC.